Listed here are 7 T cell receptor beta chains from one sample, sequenced in a study of blood T cell repertoires in COVID-19. Here immunoSEQ multiplex PCR was the method, and the copy in TCRdb shows in-frame clones only, minus some. The data hold fewer than 200,000 clones, with about 86% observed a single time. Sequenced sample: peripheral blood. These receptors all come from a man aged 50-60 years with active or convalescent COVID-19.

The rearrangement joins TRBV3-1 (or the pseudogene TRBV3-2) to TRBJ2-2; D perhaps matches TRBD1 (5 bases). V was shortened by 5 bases and J by 6 bases, with 10 bases between the two germline ends. Germline assignment: CDR1 LGHDT and CDR2 YNNKEL (reference sequence). The CDR3 length is 13 residues. In DNA, the CDR3 is TGTGCCAGCAGCAGGGGCGACCCCGGGGAGCTGTTTTTT. Residues: CASSRGDPGELFF.

V is TRBV24-1 and J is TRBJ1-5; 7 positions agree with TRBD1. Trimming cost V 5 bases and J 6 bases; bases outside gene matches: 3. Germline V gives CDR1 KGHDR, CDR2 SFDVKD. The CDR3 has 13 residues. The DNA of the CDR3 is TGTGCCACCAGTGGACAGGGCGTTCAGCCCCAGCATTTT. Amino acids: CATSGQGVQPQHF.

J is TRBJ2-5 and V is TRBV10-3, with 11 nucleotides matching TRBD2. V shed 5 bases, J shed 5 bases, and the junction held 10 bases outside the gene matches. The germline V gene has CDR1 ENHRY and CDR2 SYGVKD. CDR3 size: 16 residues. Written as DNA, the CDR3 is TGTGCCATCAGTTCGGATAGCGGGGGGGCCGTGGAGACCCAGTACTTC. As protein: CAISSDSGGAVETQYF.

CDR3 nucleotides: TGTGCCAGCAGTCCAAACAGGGCGTCAACCTACAATGAGCAGTTCTTC. Translation: CASSPNRASTYNEQFF. The chain combines TRBV6-6 with TRBJ2-1, with a possible D match to TRBD1 (6 bases). The CDR3 sequence is 16 residues long. Looked up from germline, CDR1 is MNHNY and CDR2 is SVGAGI (reference sequence). V gave up 5 bases and J gave up 2 bases, with 16 bases separating them.

V usage is TRBV24-1 and J usage is TRBJ1-5; D is possibly TRBD1 (5 bases). With 8 bases removed from V and 3 bases from J, the gap between germline ends came to 28 bases. The length of the CDR3 is 19 residues. Looked up from germline, CDR1 is KGHDR and CDR2 is SFDVKD. Here the CDR3 reads CATTTLGPKTGCVNQPQHF. CDR3 DNA sequence: TGTGCCACCACCACACTCGGACCCAAAACAGGTTGTGTCAATCAGCCCCAGCATTTT.

The chain is built from TRBV15 and TRBJ1-1; 9 bases are a match to TRBD1. The V gene end was trimmed by 2 bases and the J gene end by 9 bases; junction bases not matched to a gene: 4. There are 13 residues in the CDR3. The germline V gene encodes CDR1 LNHNV and CDR2 YYDKDF (reference sequence). CDR3 nucleotides: TGTGCCACCAGCAGACCGGGACAGGGTAAAGCTTTCTTT. It is translated as CATSRPGQGKAFF.

The chain employs TRBV25-1 and TRBJ1-1, with 11 nucleotides matching TRBD1. The CDR3 is 14 amino acids. CDR1 is MGHDK, CDR2 SYGVNS, per germline. V lost 4 bases to trimming and J lost 5 bases; unmatched junction nucleotides: 3. CDR3 sequence reads: CASSGRDRGTEAFF. The CDR3, as DNA: TGTGCCAGCAGTGGCCGGGACAGGGGGACTGAAGCTTTCTTT.